A single sample is the source of the 5 T cell receptor beta chains below, sequenced in a study of blood T cell repertoires in COVID-19. Only in-frame clones appear in the TCRdb table, and some are missing; sequencing was by immunoSEQ multiplex PCR. This table has hundreds of thousands of clones, 75% to 90% appearing once. The source material was peripheral blood. Receptors originate from a woman aged 30 to 39 with active or convalescent COVID-19.

V gene TRBV15 combines with J gene TRBJ1-2, with D tentatively TRBD1 (5 bases). V was pared by 2 bases and J by 4 bases, with 14 bases between. CDR3 length: 15 amino acids. From germline, CDR1 is LNHNV and CDR2 YYDKDF (reference sequence). The CDR3, as DNA: TGTGCCACCAGCAGACCCTGGGGGGATCGCTATGGCTACACCTTC. Translated: CATSRPWGDRYGYTF.

V is TRBV5-4 and J is TRBJ2-7, with a possible D match to TRBD1 (7 bases). V gave up 4 bases and J gave up 6 bases, with 17 bases separating them. From germline, CDR1 is SGHNT and CDR2 YYREEE (reference sequence). This CDR3 comprises 14 residues. CDR3 amino acids: CASSRGTEIREQYF. The CDR3 DNA sequence: TGTGCCAGCAGCCGCGGGACAGAGATCCGCGAGCAGTACTTC.

The chain joins TRBV6-5 to TRBJ1-2; D unresolved. Between the trimmed V and J ends, which lost 5 bases and 8 bases, there was a span of 21 bases. Germline-derived CDR1 and CDR2 are MNHEY and SVGAGI. There are 15 residues in the CDR3. CDR3 sequence reads: CASSRGSQSPGGYTF. The CDR3 DNA reads as TGTGCCAGCAGTCGAGGCTCACAGTCCCCGGGGGGCTACACCTTC.

This chain joins TRBV4-1 and TRBJ1-5; D is possibly TRBD1 (6 bases). Germline V gives CDR1 MGHRA, CDR2 YSYEKL. The CDR3 totals 15 residues. V was clipped by 0 bases and J by 2 bases, with 8 bases between them. The CDR3 DNA is TGCGCCAGCAGCCAAGAGGACAGCGGCAATCAGCCCCAGCATTTT. As protein: CASSQEDSGNQPQHF.

V usage is TRBV7-9 and J usage is TRBJ1-6, with 11 nucleotides matching TRBD1. The CDR3 is 15 amino acids. The germline V gene encodes CDR1 SEHNR and CDR2 FQNEAQ (reference sequence). The trim removed 5 bases at V and 12 bases at J, leaving 9 bases unmatched. The CDR3 sequence: CASSIGGQGVGPLHF. CDR3 in DNA: TGTGCCAGCAGCATAGGGGGACAGGGGGTCGGACCCCTCCACTTT. The full variable domain, in which reference TRBV7-9 and TRBJ1-6 provide the parts outside the CDR3, is DTGVSQNPRHKITKRGQNVTFRCDPISEHNRLYWYRQTLGQGPEFLTYFQNEAQLEKSRLLSDRFSAERPKGSFSTLEIQRTEQGDSAMYLCASSIGGQGVGPLHFGNGTRLTVT.